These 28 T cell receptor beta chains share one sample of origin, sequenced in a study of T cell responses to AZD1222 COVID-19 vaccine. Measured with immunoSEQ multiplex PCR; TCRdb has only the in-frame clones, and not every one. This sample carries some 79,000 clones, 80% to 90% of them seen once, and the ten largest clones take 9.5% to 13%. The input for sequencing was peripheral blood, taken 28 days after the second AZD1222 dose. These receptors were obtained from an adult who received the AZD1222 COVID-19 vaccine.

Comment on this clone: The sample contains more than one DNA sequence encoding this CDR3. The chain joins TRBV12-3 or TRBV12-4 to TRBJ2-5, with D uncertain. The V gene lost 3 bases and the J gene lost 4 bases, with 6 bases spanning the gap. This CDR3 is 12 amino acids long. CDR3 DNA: TGTGCCAGCAGTTTGGCCCGAGAGACCCAGTACTTC. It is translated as CASSLARETQYF.

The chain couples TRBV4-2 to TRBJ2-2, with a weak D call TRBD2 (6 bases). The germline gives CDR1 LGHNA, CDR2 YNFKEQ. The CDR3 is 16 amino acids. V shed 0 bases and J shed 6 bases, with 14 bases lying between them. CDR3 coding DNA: TGTGCCAGCAGCCAAGAAGGAGGGCCGGGCTCCGGGGAGCTGTTTTTT. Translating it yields CASSQEGGPGSGELFF.

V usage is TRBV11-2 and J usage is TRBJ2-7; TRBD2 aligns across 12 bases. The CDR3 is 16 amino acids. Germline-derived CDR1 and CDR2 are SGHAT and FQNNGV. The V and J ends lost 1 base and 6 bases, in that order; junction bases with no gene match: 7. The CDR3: CASSLASGGAGGEQYV. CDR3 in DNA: TGTGCCAGCAGCTTAGCTAGCGGGGGGGCCGGAGGCGAGCAGTACGTC.

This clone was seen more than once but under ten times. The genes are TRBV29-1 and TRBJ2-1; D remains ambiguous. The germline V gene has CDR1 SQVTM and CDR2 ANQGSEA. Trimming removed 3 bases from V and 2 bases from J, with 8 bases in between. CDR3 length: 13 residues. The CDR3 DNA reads TGCAGCGTTGACCCCGGAACCTACAATGAGCAGTTCTTC. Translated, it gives CSVDPGTYNEQFF.

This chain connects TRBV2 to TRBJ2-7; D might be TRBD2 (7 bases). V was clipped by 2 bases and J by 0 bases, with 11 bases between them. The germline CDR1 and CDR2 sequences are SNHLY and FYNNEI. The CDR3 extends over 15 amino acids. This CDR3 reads CASSEWAGASYEQYV. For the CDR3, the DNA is TGTGCCAGCAGTGAATGGGCGGGGGCCTCCTACGAGCAGTACGTC.

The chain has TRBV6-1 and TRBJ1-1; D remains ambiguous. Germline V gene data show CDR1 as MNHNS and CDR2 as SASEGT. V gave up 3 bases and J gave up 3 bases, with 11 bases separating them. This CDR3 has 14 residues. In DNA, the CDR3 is TGTGCCAGCAGTGATCGCGGGGTGGACACTGAAGCTTTCTTT. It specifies CASSDRGVDTEAFF.

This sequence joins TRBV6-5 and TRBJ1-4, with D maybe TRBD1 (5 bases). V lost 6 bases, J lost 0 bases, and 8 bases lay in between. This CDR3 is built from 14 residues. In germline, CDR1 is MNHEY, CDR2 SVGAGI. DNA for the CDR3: TGTGCCAGCAGGCCGACAGCAACTAATGAAAAACTGTTTTTT. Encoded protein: CASRPTATNEKLFF.

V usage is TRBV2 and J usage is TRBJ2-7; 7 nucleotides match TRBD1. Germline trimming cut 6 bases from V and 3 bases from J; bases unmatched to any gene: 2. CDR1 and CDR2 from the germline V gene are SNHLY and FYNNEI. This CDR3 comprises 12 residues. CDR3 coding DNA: TGTGCCAGCAGAAGACAGGGCTACGAGCAGTACTTC. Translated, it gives CASRRQGYEQYF.

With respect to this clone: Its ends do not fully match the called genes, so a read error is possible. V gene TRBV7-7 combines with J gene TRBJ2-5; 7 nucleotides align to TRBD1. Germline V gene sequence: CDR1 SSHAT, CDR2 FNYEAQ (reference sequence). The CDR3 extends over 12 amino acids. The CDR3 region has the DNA TGTGCTAGCAGTCCACAGGGGAAGACCCAGTACTTC. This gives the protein CASSPQGKTQYF.

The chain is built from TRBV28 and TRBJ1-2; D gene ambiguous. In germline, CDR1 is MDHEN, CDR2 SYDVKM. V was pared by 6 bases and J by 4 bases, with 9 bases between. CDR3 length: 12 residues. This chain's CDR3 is CASRNQAYGYTF. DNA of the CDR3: TGTGCCAGCAGGAATCAGGCCTATGGCTACACCTTC.

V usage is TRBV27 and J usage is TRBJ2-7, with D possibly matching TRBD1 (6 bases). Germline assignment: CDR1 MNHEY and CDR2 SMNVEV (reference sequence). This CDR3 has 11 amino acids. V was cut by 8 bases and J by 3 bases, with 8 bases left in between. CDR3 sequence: CASGGHYEQYF. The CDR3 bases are TGTGCCAGCGGGGGACACTACGAGCAGTACTTC.

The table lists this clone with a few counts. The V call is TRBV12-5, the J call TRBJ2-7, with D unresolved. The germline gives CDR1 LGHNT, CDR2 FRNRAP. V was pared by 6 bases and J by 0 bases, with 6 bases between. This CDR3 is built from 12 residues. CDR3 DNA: TGTGCTAGTGGAAGGTACTCCTACGAGCAGTACTTC. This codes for CASGRYSYEQYF.

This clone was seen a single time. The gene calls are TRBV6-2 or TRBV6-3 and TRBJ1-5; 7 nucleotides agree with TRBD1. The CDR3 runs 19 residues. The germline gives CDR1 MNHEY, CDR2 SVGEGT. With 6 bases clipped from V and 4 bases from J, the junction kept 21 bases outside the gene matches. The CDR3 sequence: CASSPHTQGVSSENQPQHF. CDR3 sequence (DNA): TGTGCCAGCAGCCCCCACACGCAGGGGGTATCCTCGGAAAATCAGCCCCAGCATTTT.

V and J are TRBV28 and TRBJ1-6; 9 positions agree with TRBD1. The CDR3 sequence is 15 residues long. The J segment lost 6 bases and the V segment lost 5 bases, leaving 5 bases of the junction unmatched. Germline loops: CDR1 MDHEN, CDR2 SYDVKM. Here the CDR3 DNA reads TGTGCCAGCAGTCCGAGGGACAGGGTTAATTCACCCCTCCACTTT. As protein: CASSPRDRVNSPLHF.

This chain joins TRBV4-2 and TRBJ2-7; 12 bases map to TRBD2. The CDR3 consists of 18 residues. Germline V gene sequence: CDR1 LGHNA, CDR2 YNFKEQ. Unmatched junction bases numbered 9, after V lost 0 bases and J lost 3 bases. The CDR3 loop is CASSQERWTSGTFYEQYF. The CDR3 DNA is TGTGCCAGCAGCCAAGAGAGGTGGACTAGCGGGACTTTCTACGAGCAGTACTTC.

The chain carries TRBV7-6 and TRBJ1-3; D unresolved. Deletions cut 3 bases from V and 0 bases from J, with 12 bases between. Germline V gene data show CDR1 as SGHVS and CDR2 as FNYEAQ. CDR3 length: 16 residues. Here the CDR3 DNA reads TGTGCCAGCAGCTTGAGCTTGTTGAGCTCTGGAAACACCATATATTTT. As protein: CASSLSLLSSGNTIYF.

The CDR3 DNA sequence: TGTGCCAGCAGCCTCAGTGGGGCGGGGGAAAAACTGTTTTTT. Translating gives CASSLSGAGEKLFF. The chain recombines TRBV5-6 with TRBJ1-4, with D possibly being TRBD1 (5 bases). V was cut by 4 bases and J by 8 bases, with 15 bases left in between. Germline CDR1 is SGHDT and CDR2 is YYEEEE. The CDR3 runs 14 residues.

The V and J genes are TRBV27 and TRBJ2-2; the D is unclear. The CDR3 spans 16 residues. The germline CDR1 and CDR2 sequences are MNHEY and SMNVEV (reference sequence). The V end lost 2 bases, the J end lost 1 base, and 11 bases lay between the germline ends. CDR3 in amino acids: CASSLKSIWNTGELFF. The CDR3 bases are TGTGCCAGCAGTTTAAAGTCCATCTGGAACACCGGGGAGCTGTTTTTT.

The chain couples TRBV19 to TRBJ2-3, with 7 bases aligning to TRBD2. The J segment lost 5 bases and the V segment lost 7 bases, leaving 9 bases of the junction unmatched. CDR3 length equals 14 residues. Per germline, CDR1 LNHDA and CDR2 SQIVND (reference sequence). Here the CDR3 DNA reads TGTGCCAGTAATGACGGGAGGCTCTTAGATACGCAGTATTTT. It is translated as CASNDGRLLDTQYF.

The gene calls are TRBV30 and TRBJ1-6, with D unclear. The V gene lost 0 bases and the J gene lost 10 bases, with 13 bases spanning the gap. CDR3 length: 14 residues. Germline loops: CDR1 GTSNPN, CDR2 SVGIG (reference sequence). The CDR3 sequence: CAWSVTLGTSPLHF. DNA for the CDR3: TGTGCCTGGAGTGTCACTTTGGGTACATCACCCCTCCACTTT.

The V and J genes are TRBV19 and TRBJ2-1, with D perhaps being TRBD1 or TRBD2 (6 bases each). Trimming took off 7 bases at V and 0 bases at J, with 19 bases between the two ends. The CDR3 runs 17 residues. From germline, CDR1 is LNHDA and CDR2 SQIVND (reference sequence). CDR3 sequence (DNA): TGTGCCAGTACACCCAGGGGAGGTTCGAGCTCCTACAATGAGCAGTTCTTC. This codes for CASTPRGGSSSYNEQFF.

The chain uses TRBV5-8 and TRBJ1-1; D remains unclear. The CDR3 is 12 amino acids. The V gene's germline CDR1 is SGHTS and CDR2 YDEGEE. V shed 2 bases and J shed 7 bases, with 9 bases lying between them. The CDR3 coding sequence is TGTGCCAGCAGCTTAGGGAGCGTTGAAGCTTTCTTT. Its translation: CASSLGSVEAFF.

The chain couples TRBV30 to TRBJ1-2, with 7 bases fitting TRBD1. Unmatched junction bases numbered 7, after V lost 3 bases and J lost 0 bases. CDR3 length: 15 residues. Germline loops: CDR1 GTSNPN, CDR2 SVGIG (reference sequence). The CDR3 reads CAWRGTAPPNYGYTF. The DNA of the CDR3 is TGTGCCTGGAGGGGGACAGCTCCACCTAACTATGGCTACACCTTC.

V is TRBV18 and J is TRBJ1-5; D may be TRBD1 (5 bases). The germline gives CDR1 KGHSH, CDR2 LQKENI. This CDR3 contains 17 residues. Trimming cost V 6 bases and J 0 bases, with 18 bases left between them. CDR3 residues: CASSFAPPGGSNQPQHF. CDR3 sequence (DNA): TGTGCCAGCTCCTTTGCTCCCCCGGGGGGTAGCAATCAGCCCCAGCATTTT.

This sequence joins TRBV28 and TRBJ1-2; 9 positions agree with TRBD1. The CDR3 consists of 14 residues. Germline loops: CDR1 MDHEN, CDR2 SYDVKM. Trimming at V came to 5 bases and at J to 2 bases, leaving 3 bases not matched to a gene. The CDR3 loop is CASSGTGTNYGYTF. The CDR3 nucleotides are TGTGCCAGCAGTGGGACAGGGACGAACTATGGCTACACCTTC.

CDR3 in amino acids: CASSLSWTGVGDEQFF. CDR3 in DNA: TGTGCCAGCAGTTTAAGCTGGACAGGGGTTGGCGATGAGCAGTTCTTC. The J gene is TRBJ2-1, the V gene TRBV27; 9 bases align to TRBD1. The CDR3 has 16 residues. V lost 2 bases, J lost 8 bases, and 10 bases stayed unmatched. Germline CDR1 MNHEY, CDR2 SMNVEV (reference sequence).

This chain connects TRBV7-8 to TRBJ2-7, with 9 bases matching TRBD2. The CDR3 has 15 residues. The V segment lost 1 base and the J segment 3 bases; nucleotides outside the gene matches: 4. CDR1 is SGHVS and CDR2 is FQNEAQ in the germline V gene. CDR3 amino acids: CASSLVGSGGYEQYF. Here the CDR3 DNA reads TGTGCCAGCAGCTTAGTAGGTAGCGGGGGCTACGAGCAGTACTTC.

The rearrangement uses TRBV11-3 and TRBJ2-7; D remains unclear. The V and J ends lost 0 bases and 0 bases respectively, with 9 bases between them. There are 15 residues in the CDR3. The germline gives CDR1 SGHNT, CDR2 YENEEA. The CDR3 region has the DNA TGTGCCAGCAGCTTAGATTTGTCAGACTCCTACGAGCAGTACTTC. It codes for CASSLDLSDSYEQYF.